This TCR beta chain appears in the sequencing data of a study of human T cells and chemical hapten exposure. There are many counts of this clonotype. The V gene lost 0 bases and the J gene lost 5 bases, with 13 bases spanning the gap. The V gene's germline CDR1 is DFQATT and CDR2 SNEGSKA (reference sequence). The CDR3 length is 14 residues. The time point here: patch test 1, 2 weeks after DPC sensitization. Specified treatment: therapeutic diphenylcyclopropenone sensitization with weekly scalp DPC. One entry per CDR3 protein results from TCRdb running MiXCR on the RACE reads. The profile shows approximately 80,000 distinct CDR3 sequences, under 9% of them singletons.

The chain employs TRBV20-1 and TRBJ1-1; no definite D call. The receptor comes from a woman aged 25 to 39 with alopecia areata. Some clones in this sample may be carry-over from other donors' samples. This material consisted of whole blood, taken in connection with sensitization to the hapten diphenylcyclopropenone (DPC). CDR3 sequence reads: CSARDPSFDTEAFF. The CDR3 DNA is TGCAGTGCTAGAGATCCCTCGTTTGATACTGAAGCTTTCTTT.